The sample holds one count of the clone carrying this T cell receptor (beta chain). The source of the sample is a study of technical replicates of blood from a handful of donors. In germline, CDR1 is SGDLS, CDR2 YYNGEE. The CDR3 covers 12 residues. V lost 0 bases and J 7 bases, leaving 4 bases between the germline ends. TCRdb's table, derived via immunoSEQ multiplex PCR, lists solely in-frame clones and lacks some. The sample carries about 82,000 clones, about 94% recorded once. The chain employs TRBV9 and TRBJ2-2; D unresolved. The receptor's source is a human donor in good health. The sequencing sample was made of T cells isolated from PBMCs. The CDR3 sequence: CASSVGNGELFF. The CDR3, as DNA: TGTGCCAGCAGCGTAGGTAACGGGGAGCTGTTTTTT.